This T cell receptor (beta chain) derives from a study of cytomegalovirus exposure and HLA in healthy donors. Study-level findings and limits: Investigators reported about 160 TCR beta chains as tied to cytomegalovirus. Generally TCR sequences proved uncommon, though certain public TCRs appeared in numerous donors.

Germline CDR1 and CDR2: SGHAT and FQNNGV. V lost 4 bases and J 8 bases, leaving 24 bases between the germline ends. This CDR3 spans 17 amino acids. The donors were part of the validation cohort, which consisted of about 120 subjects and was separate from the first cohort of 666 subjects. As to this clone: Its antigen is unidentified.

Using immunoSEQ multiplex PCR, the repertoire was profiled, and TCRdb retains in-frame clones only, with some absent. The sample has some 200,000 clones; about 79% are singletons. The V call is TRBV11-2, the J call TRBJ2-1, with D possibly TRBD1 on 5 matching bases. The sequenced sample was PBMCs. The TCR was taken from a young woman in good health and CMV-seropositive. The CDR3 reads CASSYPFSGKGGDEQFF. CDR3 bases: TGTGCCAGCAGCTACCCTTTTTCAGGGAAGGGTGGCGATGAGCAGTTCTTC.